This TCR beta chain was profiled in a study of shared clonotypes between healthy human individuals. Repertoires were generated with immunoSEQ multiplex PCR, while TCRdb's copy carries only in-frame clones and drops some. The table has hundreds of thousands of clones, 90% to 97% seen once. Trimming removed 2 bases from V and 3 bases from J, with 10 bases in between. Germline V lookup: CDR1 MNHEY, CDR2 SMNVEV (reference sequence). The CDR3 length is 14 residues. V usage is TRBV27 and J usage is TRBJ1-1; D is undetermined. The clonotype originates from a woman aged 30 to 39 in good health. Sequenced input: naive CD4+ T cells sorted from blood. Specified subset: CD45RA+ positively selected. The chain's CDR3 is CASSLEAGHTEAFF. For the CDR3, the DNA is TGTGCCAGCAGTTTAGAAGCAGGTCACACTGAAGCTTTCTTT.